These 7 T cell receptor beta chains share one sample of origin, sequenced in a study of T cells after yellow fever vaccination. TCRdb processed the 5' RACE reads anew with MiXCR; each CDR3 protein has one entry. The data hold about 13,000 distinct CDR3 sequences, with 4.9% observed a single time. The source material was PBMCs, either bulk or a sorted T-cell subset (CD4+, CD8+, memory, or dextramer-sorted; not recorded which), sampled 45 days after the yellow fever booster vaccination. The receptors were gathered from a man between 25 and 39 years old who received the YFV17D yellow fever vaccine.

This clonotype was counted ten times or more. The rearrangement links TRBV11-3 to TRBJ2-3; D is possibly TRBD2 (6 bases). V shed 1 base and J shed 6 bases, with 14 bases lying between them. The CDR3 has 15 amino acids. The germline V gene encodes CDR1 SGHNT and CDR2 YENEEA. This chain's CDR3 is CASSLGVTLADTQYF. The CDR3 DNA follows: TGTGCCAGCAGCTTAGGGGTTACTCTAGCGGATACGCAGTATTTT.

This clonotype appeared many times. The CDR3 here is CASSPPTVNQETQYF. The DNA of the CDR3 is TGTGCCAGCAGCCCACCGACAGTGAACCAAGAGACCCAGTACTTC. The chain combines TRBV7-9 with TRBJ2-5, with D possibly matching TRBD1 (5 bases). V dropped 5 bases and J dropped 0 bases, with 13 bases sitting between them. Germline V gene sequence: CDR1 SEHNR, CDR2 FQNEAQ (reference sequence). The CDR3 is 15 residues long.

This clonotype was found many times. The rearrangement uses TRBV9 and TRBJ1-3; no firm D call. V lost 0 bases and J lost 0, with 4 bases in between. The CDR3 has 14 residues. Germline V lookup: CDR1 SGDLS, CDR2 YYNGEE. The CDR3 region has the DNA TGTGCCAGCAGCGTAGGCGACTCTGGAAACACCATATATTTT. Its protein product is CASSVGDSGNTIYF.

This clonotype was observed at least ten times. V is TRBV12-3 or TRBV12-4 and J is TRBJ2-1, with TRBD2 identical over 9 bases. V dropped 2 bases and J dropped 5; count of bases not matched to a gene: 4. The CDR3 consists of 15 residues. The CDR3 loop reads CASSLRLAGNNEQFF. DNA of the CDR3: TGTGCCAGCAGTTTAAGGCTAGCGGGGAACAATGAGCAGTTCTTC.

This clonotype was detected ten times or more. The V gene is TRBV4-3, the J gene TRBJ2-7, with D possibly TRBD1 on 5 matching bases. CDR3 length: 13 residues. Trimming pared 4 bases from V and 4 bases from J, leaving 11 bases between. Germline V lookup: CDR1 LGHNA, CDR2 YSLEER. The CDR3 region is CASSRDKGYEQYF. CDR3 nucleotides: TGCGCCAGCAGCCGGGATAAGGGGTACGAGCAGTACTTC.

Details on this clonotype: This may be a read error: a much more frequent sequence differs by one nucleotide. The genes are TRBV10-2 and TRBJ2-7; the D is unclear. From germline, CDR1 is WSHSY and CDR2 SAAADI. Trimming took 4 bases from V and 2 from J, leaving 12 bases between them. This CDR3 is built from 14 residues. The CDR3 loop is CASSAVVSPYEQYF. DNA of the CDR3: TGCGCCAGCAGTGCTGTCGTTAGTCCCTACGAGCAGTACTTC.

This clonotype was observed at least ten times. This sequence joins TRBV6-5 and TRBJ2-3; the match to TRBD2 covers 8 bases. Germline loops: CDR1 MNHEY, CDR2 SVGAGI. V lost 5 bases to trimming and J lost 5 bases; unmatched junction nucleotides: 15. The CDR3 has 17 residues. DNA for the CDR3: TGTGCCAGCAGTCCCCCCGTTGCGGGAGGACCACAAGATACGCAGTATTTT. It codes for CASSPPVAGGPQDTQYF.